This T cell receptor (beta chain) originates from a study of cytomegalovirus exposure and HLA in healthy donors. Turning to the study itself: Early release data held around 82 million unique TCRs from HLA-typed donors. Findings of the study overall: The authors enumerated around 150 TCR beta chains as linked to cytomegalovirus. Later analysis associated a missense DCLRE1C variant with TCR beta V- and J-gene trimming.

The PCR was carried out with 60 Vbeta primers and 13 Jbeta primers. TCRdb's table, derived via immunoSEQ multiplex PCR, lists solely in-frame clones and lacks some. The table records some 130,000 clones, 78% of them present only once. Healthy bone marrow donors formed the donor group. Regarding this clone: The antigen is unknown.

Germline CDR1 is MNHEY and CDR2 is SVGAGI. Trimming cost V 4 bases and J 5 bases, with 17 bases left between them. The CDR3 contains 15 residues. The receptor was isolated from a woman aged 40 to 50 in good health and CMV-seronegative. This chain joins TRBV6-5 and TRBJ1-1, with a possible D match to TRBD1 (5 bases). Sequencing was carried out using PBMCs. The CDR3 DNA sequence: TGTGCCAGCAGTTGGGGGAGAGGGCGGGAAACTGAAGCTTTCTTT. Translated, it gives CASSWGRGRETEAFF.